The clone carrying this T cell receptor (beta chain) was picked up many times. Its cognate antigen is unknown. The data derive from a study of T cells in Graves' hyperthyroidism and ophthalmopathy. Patients were excluded for uncontrolled infection, other autoimmune disease, pregnancy or lactation. Thyroid ultrasound and orbital computed tomography, with clinical symptoms and serum thyroxine and TRAb, informed diagnoses. Germline loops: CDR1 SQVTM, CDR2 ANQGSEA. This CDR3 region has 15 residues. V lost 0 bases, J lost 0 bases, and 8 bases lay in between. Amplified TCR beta CDR3 regions derived from RNA transcripts. TCR CDR3 underwent first-round RT-PCR with the HTBI primer set. TCRdb called the multiplex PCR reads again in MiXCR, with one record for every CDR3 protein. Of about 560,000 distinct CDR3 sequences in the sample, roughly 14% were seen once. Study-wide findings and caveats: Blood samples included most of the expanded thyroid clonotypes exceeding 0.001.

The TCR sequence derives from a woman in her twenties or thirties with Graves' hyperthyroidism. The sequencing input was blood. The chain carries TRBV29-1 and TRBJ2-2; the D gene could be TRBD1 or TRBD2 (5 bases each). The CDR3 loop reads CSVEEGVSNTGELFF. In DNA form, the CDR3 reads TGCAGCGTTGAAGAGGGGGTATCGAACACCGGGGAGCTGTTTTTT.